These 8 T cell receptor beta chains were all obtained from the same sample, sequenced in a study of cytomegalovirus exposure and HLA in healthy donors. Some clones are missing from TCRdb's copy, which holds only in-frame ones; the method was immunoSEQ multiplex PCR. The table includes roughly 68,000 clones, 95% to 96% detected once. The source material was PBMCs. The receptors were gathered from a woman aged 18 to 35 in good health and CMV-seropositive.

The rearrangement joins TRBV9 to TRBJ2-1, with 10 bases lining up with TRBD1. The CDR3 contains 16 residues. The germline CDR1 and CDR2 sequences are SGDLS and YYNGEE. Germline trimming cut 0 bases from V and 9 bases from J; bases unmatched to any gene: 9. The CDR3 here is CASSVARGQGYGEQFF. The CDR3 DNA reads TGTGCCAGCAGCGTAGCTAGGGGACAGGGGTACGGTGAGCAGTTCTTC.

The CDR3 here is CASSITSVFAYEQYF. DNA of the CDR3: TGTGCCAGTAGTATTACCAGCGTATTCGCCTACGAGCAGTACTTC. This chain uses TRBV19 with TRBJ2-7; unclear D gene. The length of the CDR3 is 15 residues. V gave up 3 bases and J gave up 2 bases, with 14 bases separating them. The germline gives CDR1 LNHDA, CDR2 SQIVND (reference sequence).

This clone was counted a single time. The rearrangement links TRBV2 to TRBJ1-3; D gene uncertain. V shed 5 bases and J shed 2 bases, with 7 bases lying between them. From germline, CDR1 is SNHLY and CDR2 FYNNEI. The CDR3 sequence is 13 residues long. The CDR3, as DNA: TGTGCCAGCAGTTACCGGGCTGGAAACACCATATATTTT. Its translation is CASSYRAGNTIYF.

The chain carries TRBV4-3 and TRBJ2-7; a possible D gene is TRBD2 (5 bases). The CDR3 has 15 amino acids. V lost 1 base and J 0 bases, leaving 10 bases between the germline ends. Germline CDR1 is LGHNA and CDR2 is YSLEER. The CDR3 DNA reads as TGCGCCAGCAGCCAAGCCGAGGGAAGCTCCTACGAGCAGTACTTC. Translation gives CASSQAEGSSYEQYF.

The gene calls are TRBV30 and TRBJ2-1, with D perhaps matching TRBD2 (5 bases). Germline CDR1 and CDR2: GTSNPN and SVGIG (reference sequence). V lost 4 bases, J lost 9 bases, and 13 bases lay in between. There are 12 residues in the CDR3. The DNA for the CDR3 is TGTGCCTGGACTAGCCCGAATATTGAGCAGTTCTTC. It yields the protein CAWTSPNIEQFF.

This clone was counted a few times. The DNA of the CDR3 is TGTGCCAGCAGCCATCGTCAGGGAGGTTTTGACTATGGCTACACCTTC. It codes for CASSHRQGGFDYGYTF. The genes are TRBV14 and TRBJ1-2, with D maybe TRBD1 (5 bases). CDR1 and CDR2 from the germline V gene are SGHDN and FVKESK. Trimming cost V 3 bases and J 3 bases, with 17 bases left between them. The CDR3 spans 16 residues. The variable domain in full, with the rest retrieved from reference TRBV14 and TRBJ1-2, is EAGVTQFPSHSVIEKGQTVTLRCDPISGHDNLYWYRRVMGKEIKFLLHFVKESKQDESGMPNNRFLAERTGGTYSTLKVQPAELEDSGVYFCASSHRQGGFDYGYTFGSGTRLTVV.

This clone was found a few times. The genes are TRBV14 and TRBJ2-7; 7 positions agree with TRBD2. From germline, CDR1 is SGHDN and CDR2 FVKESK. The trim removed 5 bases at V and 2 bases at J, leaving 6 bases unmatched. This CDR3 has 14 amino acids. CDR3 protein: CASSWGGSTYEQYF. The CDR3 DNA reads TGTGCCAGCAGCTGGGGCGGGAGTACCTACGAGCAGTACTTC.

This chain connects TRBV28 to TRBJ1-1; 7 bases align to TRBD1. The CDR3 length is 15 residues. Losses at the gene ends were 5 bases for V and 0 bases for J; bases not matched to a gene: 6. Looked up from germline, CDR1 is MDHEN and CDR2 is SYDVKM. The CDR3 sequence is CASSVTGQMNTEAFF. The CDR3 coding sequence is TGTGCCAGCAGTGTTACGGGACAGATGAACACTGAAGCTTTCTTT.